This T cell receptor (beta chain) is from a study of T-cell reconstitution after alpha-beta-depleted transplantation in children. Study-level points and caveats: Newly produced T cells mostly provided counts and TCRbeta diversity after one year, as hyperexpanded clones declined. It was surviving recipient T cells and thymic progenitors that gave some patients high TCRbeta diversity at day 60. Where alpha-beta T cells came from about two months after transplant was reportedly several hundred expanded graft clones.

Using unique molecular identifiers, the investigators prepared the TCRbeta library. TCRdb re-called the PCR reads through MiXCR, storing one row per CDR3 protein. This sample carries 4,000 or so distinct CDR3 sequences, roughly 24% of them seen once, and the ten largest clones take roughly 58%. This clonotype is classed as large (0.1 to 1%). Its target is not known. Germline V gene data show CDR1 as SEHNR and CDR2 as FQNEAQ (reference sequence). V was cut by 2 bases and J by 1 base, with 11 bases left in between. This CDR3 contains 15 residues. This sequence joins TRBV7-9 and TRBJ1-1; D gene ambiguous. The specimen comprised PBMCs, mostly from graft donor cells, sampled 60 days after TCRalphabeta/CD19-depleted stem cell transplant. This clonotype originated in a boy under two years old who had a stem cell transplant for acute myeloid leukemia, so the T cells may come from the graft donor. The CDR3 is CASSLLRTGNTEAFF. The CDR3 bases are TGTGCCAGCAGCTTACTGAGGACGGGGAACACTGAAGCTTTCTTT.